This TCR beta chain was captured by sequencing in a study of cytomegalovirus exposure and HLA in healthy donors. The study, taken as a whole, reports: Most TCR sequences were uncommon, yet certain public TCRs appeared in many donors.

Per germline, CDR1 MNHEY and CDR2 SMNVEV (reference sequence). The CDR3 sequence is 13 residues long. J lost 9 bases, V lost 5 bases, and 9 bases had no gene match. Vbeta (60) and Jbeta (13) primers were used in the PCR. The data were produced by immunoSEQ multiplex PCR, yet TCRdb's version contains in-frame clones alone and is incomplete. The sample carries under 200,000 clones, 65% to 80% recorded once. In the case of this clone: Its antigen is still unknown.

This clonotype was obtained from a man aged 40-49 years in good health and CMV-seronegative. The V call is TRBV27, the J call TRBJ1-1; 7 positions match TRBD1. Sequencing input: PBMCs. The CDR3 region has the DNA TGTGCCAGCAGTACTGGGGTGAGGGGGCAAGCTTTCTTT. The encoded protein is CASSTGVRGQAFF.